This TCR beta chain was profiled in a study of blood T cell repertoires in COVID-19. Study-wide context: Acute and convalescent COVID-19 specimens originated in the United States, Italy and Spain. PBMCs, B-cell-depleted T cells, or T cells were the source of the cDNA or gDNA that made up the material.

As handled by the study authors: Amplification of reference gene primers provided the estimated nucleated cell counts. This table comes from immunoSEQ multiplex PCR, and its TCRdb copy is limited to in-frame clones, with some not included. V and J calls and clone size are those listed in that table; D and trimming were worked out from the DNA. The table shows roughly 130,000 clones, with approximately 89% occurring only once. J lost 8 bases, V lost 5 bases, and 7 bases had no gene match. Per germline, CDR1 SEHNR and CDR2 FQNEAQ (reference sequence). CDR3 size: 14 residues. Sequencing was carried out using peripheral blood. The clonotype comes from a woman in her sixties with acute or convalescent COVID-19. This sequence joins TRBV7-9 and TRBJ1-4; 8 bases are a match to TRBD1. The CDR3 sequence: CASSHGQGDEKLFF. CDR3 DNA sequence: TGTGCCAGCAGCCACGGACAGGGCGACGAAAAACTGTTTTTT. Together with reference TRBV7-9 and TRBJ1-4, the CDR3 gives the full variable domain: DTGVSQNPRHKITKRGQNVTFRCDPISEHNRLYWYRQTLGQGPEFLTYFQNEAQLEKSRLLSDRFSAERPKGSFSTLEIQRTEQGDSAMYLCASSHGQGDEKLFFGSGTQLSVL.